This T cell receptor (beta chain) was documented in a study of neurological immune-mediated disorders. This clonotype was detected many times. This CDR3 spans 15 amino acids. Germline-derived CDR1 and CDR2 are DFQATT and SNEGSKA (reference sequence). Trimming removed 1 base from V and 0 bases from J; junction bases left unmatched: 4. PBMCs numbering 2 million and stored at -80 C yielded the unsorted libraries. Synthesis of cDNA was accomplished via 5'RACE employing 10-nucleotide random UMIs. From 15-18 subjects, every sequencing run obtained over 200 million TCR-beta sequences. Via MiXCR, TCRdb re-called the 5' RACE reads, giving one row per CDR3 protein. Of over 65,000 distinct CDR3 sequences in the sample, 2.6% were seen once.

Sequencing was done on a sample of PBMCs. The chain links TRBV20-1 to TRBJ2-7; 9 positions match TRBD2. This clonotype was obtained from a woman in her twenties or thirties with multiple sclerosis. CDR3 protein: CSARGTSAFSYEQYF. In DNA, the CDR3 is TGCAGTGCTAGAGGGACTAGCGCCTTCTCCTACGAGCAGTACTTC.